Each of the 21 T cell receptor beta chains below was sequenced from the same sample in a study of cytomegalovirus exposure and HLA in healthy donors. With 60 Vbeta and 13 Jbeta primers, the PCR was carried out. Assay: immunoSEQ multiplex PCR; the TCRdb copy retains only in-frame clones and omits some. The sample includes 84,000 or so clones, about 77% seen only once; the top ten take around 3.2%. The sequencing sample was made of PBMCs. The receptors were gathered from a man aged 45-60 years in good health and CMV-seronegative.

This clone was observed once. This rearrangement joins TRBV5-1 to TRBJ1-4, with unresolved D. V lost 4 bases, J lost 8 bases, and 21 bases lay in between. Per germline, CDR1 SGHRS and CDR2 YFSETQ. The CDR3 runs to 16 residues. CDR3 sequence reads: CASSEGLNQRSEKLFF. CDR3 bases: TGCGCCAGCAGCGAGGGATTGAACCAACGTTCAGAAAAACTGTTTTTT.

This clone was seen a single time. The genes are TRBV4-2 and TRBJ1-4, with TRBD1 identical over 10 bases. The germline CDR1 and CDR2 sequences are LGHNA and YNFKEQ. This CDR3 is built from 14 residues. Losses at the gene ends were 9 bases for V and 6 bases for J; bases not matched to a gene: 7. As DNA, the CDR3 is TGTGCCAGTACCTGGGGGACAGGGGATGAAAAACTGTTTTTT. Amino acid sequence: CASTWGTGDEKLFF.

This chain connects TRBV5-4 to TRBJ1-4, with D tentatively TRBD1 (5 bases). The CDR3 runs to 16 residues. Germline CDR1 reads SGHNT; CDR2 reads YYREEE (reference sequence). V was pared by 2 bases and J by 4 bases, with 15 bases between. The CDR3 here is CASSFRGFGGNEKLFF. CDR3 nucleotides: TGTGCCAGCAGCTTCCGGGGTTTCGGGGGTAATGAAAAACTGTTTTTT.

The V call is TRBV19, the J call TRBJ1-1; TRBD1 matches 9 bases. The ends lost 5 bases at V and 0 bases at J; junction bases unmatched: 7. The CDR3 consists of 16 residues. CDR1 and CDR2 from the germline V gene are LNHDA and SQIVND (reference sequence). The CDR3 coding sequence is TGTGCCAGTAGTGAGGGACAGGGCCTCATGAACACTGAAGCTTTCTTT. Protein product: CASSEGQGLMNTEAFF.

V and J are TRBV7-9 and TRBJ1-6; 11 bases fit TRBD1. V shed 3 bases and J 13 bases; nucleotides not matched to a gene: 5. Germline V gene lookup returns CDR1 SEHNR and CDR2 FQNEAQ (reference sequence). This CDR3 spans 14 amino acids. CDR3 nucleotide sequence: TGTGCCAGCAGCTTGGACAGGGGGCTAGTTCCCCTCCACTTT. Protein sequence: CASSLDRGLVPLHF.

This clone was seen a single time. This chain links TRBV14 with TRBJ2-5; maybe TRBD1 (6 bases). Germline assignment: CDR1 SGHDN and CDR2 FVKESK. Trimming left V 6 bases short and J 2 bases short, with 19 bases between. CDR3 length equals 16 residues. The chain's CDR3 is CASSGGRGNLQETQYF. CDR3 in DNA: TGTGCCAGCAGTGGGGGCAGGGGTAACCTTCAAGAGACCCAGTACTTC.

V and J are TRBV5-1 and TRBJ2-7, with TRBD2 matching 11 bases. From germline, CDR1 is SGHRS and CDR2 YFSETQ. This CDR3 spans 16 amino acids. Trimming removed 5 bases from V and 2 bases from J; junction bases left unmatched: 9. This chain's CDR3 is CASREGLAARTYEQYF. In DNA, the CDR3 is TGCGCCAGCAGAGAGGGACTAGCGGCCCGAACCTACGAGCAGTACTTC.

The CDR3: CASSIMGRAGANVLTF. In DNA, the CDR3 is TGTGCCAGTAGTATAATGGGCAGGGCTGGGGCCAACGTCCTGACTTTC. The chain is built from TRBV19 and TRBJ2-6; maybe TRBD1 (5 bases). Deletions cut 2 bases from V and 2 bases from J, with 10 bases between. Germline V lookup: CDR1 LNHDA, CDR2 SQIVND (reference sequence). This CDR3 spans 16 amino acids.

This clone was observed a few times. The CDR3 loop reads CASSQGDSAPVGQYF. For the CDR3, the DNA is TGCGCCAGCAGCCAAGGGGACAGTGCACCGGTGGGGCAGTACTTC. The V and J genes are TRBV4-3 and TRBJ2-7; 7 bases line up with TRBD1. The J segment lost 9 bases and the V segment lost 1 base, leaving 12 bases of the junction unmatched. The CDR3 totals 15 residues. In germline, CDR1 is LGHNA, CDR2 YSLEER.

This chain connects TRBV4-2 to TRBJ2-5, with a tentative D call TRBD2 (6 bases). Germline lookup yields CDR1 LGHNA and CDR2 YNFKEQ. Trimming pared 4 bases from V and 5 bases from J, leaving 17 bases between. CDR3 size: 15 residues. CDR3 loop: CASSRESGRGETQYF. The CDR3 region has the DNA TGTGCCAGCAGCCGGGAAAGCGGGCGAGGGGAGACCCAGTACTTC.

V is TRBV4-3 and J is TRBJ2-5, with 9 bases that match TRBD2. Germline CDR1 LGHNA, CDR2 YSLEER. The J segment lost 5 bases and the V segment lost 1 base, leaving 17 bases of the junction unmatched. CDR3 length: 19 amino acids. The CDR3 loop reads CASSQAPPQRGVSDETQYF. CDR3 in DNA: TGCGCCAGCAGCCAAGCCCCTCCCCAGCGGGGGGTCAGCGACGAGACCCAGTACTTC.

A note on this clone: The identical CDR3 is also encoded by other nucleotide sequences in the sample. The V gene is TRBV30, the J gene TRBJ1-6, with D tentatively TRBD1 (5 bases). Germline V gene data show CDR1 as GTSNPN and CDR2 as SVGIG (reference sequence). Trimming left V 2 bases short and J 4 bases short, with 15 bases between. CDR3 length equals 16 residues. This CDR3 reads CAWSPTVGSYNSPLHF. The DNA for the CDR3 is TGTGCCTGGAGTCCGACAGTGGGCTCTTATAATTCACCCCTCCACTTT.

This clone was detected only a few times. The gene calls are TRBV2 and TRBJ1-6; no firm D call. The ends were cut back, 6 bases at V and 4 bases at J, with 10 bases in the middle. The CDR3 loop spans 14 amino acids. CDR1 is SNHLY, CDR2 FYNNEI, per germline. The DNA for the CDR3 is TGTGCCAGCAGAACAGTAGAATATAATTCACCCCTCCACTTT. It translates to CASRTVEYNSPLHF. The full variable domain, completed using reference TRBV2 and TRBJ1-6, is EPEVTQTPSHQVTQMGQEVILRCVPISNHLYFYWYRQILGQKVEFLVSFYNNEISEKSEIFDDQFSVERPDGSNFTLKIRSTKLEDSAMYFCASRTVEYNSPLHFGNGTRLTVT.

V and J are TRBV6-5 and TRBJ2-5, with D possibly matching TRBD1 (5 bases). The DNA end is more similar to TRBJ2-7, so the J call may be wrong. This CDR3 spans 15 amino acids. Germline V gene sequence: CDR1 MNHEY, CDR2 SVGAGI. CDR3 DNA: TGTGCCAGCAGCCTAACTCAGGGTCCCTCGTACGAGCAGTACTTC. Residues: CASSLTQGPSYEQYF.

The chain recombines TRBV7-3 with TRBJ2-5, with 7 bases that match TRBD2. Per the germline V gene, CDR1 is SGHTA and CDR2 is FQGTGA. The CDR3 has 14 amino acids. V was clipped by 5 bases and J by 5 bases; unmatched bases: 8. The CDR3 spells CASSPEGGLETQYF. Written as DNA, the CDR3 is TGTGCCAGCAGCCCGGAGGGAGGGTTGGAGACCCAGTACTTC.

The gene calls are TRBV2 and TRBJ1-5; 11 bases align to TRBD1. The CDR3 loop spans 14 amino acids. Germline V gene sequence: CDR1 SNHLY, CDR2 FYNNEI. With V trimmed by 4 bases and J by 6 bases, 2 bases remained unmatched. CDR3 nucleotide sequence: TGTGCCAGCAGTGGGACAGGGGGCCGTCAGCCCCAGCATTTT. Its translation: CASSGTGGRQPQHF.

CDR3 region: CASSLRGSYEQYF. The CDR3 DNA follows: TGTGCCAGCAGCTTGCGGGGCTCCTACGAGCAGTACTTC. The V and J genes are TRBV5-6 and TRBJ2-7, with D tentatively TRBD2 (5 bases). This CDR3 contains 13 residues. V was shortened by 1 base and J by 0 bases, with 5 bases between the two germline ends. Germline lookup yields CDR1 SGHDT and CDR2 YYEEEE.

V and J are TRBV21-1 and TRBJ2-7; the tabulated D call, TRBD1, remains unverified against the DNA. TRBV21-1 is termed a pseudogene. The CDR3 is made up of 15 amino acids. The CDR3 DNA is TGTGCCAGCAGCAGGGGGACAGGGGAAACCTACGAGCAGTACTTC. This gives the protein CASSRGTGETYEQYF.

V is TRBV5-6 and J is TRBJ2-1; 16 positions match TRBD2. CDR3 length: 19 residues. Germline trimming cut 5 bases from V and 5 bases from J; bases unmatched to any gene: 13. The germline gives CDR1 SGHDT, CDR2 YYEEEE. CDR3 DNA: TGTGCCAGCAGGGCGACCGGGACTAGCGGGGGGGGGTTTAACAATGAGCAGTTCTTC. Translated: CASRATGTSGGGFNNEQFF.

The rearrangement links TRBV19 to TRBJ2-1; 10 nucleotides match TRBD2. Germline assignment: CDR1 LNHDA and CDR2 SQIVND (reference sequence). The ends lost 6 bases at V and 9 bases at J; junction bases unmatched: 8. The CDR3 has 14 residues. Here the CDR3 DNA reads TGTGCCAGTAGCGGAGCGGGGGGGCTTCTTGAGCAGTTCTTC. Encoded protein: CASSGAGGLLEQFF.

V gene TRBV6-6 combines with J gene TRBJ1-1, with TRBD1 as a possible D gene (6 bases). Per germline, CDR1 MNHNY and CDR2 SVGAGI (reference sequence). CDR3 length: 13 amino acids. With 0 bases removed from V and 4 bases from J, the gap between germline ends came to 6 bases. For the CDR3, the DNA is TGTGCCAGCAGTTACTCGACAGGCACTGAAGCTTTCTTT. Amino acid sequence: CASSYSTGTEAFF.